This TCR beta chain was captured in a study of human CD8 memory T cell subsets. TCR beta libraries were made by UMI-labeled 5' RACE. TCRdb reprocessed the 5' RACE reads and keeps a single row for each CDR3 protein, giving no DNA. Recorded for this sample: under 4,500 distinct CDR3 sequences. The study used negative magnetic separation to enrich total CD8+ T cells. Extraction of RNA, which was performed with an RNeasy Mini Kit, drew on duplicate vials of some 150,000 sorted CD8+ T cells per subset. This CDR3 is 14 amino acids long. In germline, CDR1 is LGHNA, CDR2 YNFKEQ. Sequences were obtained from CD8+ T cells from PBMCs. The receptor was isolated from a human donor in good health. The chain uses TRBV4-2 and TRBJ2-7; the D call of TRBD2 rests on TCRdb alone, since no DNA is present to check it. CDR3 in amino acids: CASSELAGRYEQYF.